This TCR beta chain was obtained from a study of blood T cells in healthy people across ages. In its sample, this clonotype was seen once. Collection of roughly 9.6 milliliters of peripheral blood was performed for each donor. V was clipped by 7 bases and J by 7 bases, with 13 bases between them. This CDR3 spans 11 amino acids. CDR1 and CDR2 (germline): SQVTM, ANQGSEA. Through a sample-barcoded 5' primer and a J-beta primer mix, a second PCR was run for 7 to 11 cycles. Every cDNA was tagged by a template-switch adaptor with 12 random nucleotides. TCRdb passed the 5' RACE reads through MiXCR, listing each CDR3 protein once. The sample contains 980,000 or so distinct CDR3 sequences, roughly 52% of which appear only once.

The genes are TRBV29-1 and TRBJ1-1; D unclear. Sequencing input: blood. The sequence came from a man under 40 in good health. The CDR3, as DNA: TGCAGCGGGACGCGAGGGAGTGAAGCTTTCTTT. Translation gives CSGTRGSEAFF.